This TCR beta chain was recorded in a study of blood T cell repertoires in COVID-19. Authors' methods: The authors estimated nucleated cell counts from reference gene primer amplification. TCRdb's table, derived via immunoSEQ multiplex PCR, lists solely in-frame clones and lacks some. That table is the source of V, J and clone size, and D and trimming were worked out from the DNA. Among tens of thousands of clones listed, roughly nine tenths were seen once. Trimming left V 3 bases short and J 6 bases short, with 9 bases between. The CDR3 runs to 12 residues. Germline CDR1 and CDR2: GTSNPN and SVGIG (reference sequence).

The chain carries TRBV30 and TRBJ2-1; perhaps TRBD2 as D (6 bases). The sequence derives from a man between 60 and 70 years old with acute or convalescent COVID-19. Sequencing was done on a sample of peripheral blood. CDR3 nucleotides: TGTGCCTGGAGAGGACTATCCAATGAGCAGTTCTTC. As protein: CAWRGLSNEQFF.